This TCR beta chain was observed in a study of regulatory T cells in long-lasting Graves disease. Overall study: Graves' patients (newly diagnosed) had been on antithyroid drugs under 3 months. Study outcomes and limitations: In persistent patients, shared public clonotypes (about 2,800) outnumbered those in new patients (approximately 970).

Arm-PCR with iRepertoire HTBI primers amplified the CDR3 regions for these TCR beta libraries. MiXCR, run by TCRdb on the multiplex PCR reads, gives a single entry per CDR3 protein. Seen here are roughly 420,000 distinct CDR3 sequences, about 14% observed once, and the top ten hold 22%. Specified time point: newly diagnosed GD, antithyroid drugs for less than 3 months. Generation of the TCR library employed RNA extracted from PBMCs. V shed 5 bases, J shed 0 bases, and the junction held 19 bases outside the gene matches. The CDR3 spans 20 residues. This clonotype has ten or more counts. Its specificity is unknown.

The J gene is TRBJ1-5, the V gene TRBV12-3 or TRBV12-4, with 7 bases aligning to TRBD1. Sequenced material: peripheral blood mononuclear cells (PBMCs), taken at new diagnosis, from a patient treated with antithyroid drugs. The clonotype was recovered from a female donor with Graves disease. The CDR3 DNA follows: TGTGCCAGCAGTCCACCAACCATCACCCCGGACAGGTATAGCAATCAGCCCCAGCATTTT. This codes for CASSPPTITPDRYSNQPQHF.